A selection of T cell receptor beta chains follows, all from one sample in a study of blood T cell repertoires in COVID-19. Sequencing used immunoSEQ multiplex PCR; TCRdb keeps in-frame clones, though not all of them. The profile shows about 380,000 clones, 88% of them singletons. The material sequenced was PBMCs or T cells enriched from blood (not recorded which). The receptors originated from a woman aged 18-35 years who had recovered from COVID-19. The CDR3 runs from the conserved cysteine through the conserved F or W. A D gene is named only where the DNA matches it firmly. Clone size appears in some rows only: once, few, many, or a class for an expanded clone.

DNA: TGCGCCAGCAGCTTGTGGGGGACAGGGGGCAGTGGAAACACTGAAGCTTTCTTT; CDR3: CASSLWGTGGSGNTEAFF; length: 18; V: TRBV5-1; size: NA; J: TRBJ1-1; D: TRBD1
DNA: TGTGCCAGCCGACAGCGCAATCAGCCCCAGCATTTT; CDR3: CASRQRNQPQHF; length: 12; V: TRBV27; size: NA; J: TRBJ1-5; D: NA
DNA: TGTGCCAGCAGCGGGACAGGGTCTGGGGCCAACGTCCTGACTTTC; CDR3: CASSGTGSGANVLTF; length: 15; V: TRBV9; size: once; J: TRBJ2-6; D: TRBD1
DNA: TGTGCCACCAGCAGAGAGCGGGGGGATGACTACAATGAGCAGTTCTTC; CDR3: CATSRERGDDYNEQFF; length: 16; V: TRBV15; size: NA; J: TRBJ2-1; D: TRBD2
DNA: TGTGCCAGCAGCTTAGCCCCCCCCCAGGGTCGGTACTTC; CDR3: CASSLAPPQGRYF; length: 13; V: TRBV7-2; size: NA; J: TRBJ2-7; D: NA
DNA: TGTGCCAGCAGCCAACTGACCCGGGACAGGGGCAAAAACATTCAGTACTTC; CDR3: CASSQLTRDRGKNIQYF; length: 17; V: TRBV3-1/TRBV3-2; size: NA; J: TRBJ2-4; D: TRBD1
DNA: TGTGCCAGCAGTGAAAGTGGGACAGGGGGTGCGACCCAGTACTTC; CDR3: CASSESGTGGATQYF; length: 15; V: TRBV2; size: NA; J: TRBJ2-5; D: TRBD1
DNA: TGCGCCAGCAGCCTAATACAGGGTTTAACTGAAGCTTTCTTT; CDR3: CASSLIQGLTEAFF; length: 14; V: TRBV4-1; size: NA; J: TRBJ1-1; D: NA
DNA: TGTGCCAGCAGCCCGCGGGACTATGGCTACACCTTC; CDR3: CASSPRDYGYTF; length: 12; V: TRBV12-3/TRBV12-4; size: NA; J: TRBJ1-2; D: NA
DNA: TGTGCCAGCAGCTTGGCGCCGACGAGGGAGCAGTACTTC; CDR3: CASSLAPTREQYF; length: 13; V: TRBV5-6; size: NA; J: TRBJ2-7; D: NA
DNA: TGTGCCATCAGTGATCCAGGGATTGGGGGCAATCAGCCCCAGCATTTT; CDR3: CAISDPGIGGNQPQHF; length: 16; V: TRBV10-3; size: NA; J: TRBJ1-5; D: NA
DNA: TGTGCCAGCAGCCAGGGAGGAGAATCACCCCTCCACTTT; CDR3: CASSQGGESPLHF; length: 13; V: TRBV12-3/TRBV12-4; size: few; J: TRBJ1-6; D: NA
DNA: TGCAGCGCCCAGACGGGCTCTGGAAACACCATATATTTT; CDR3: CSAQTGSGNTIYF; length: 13; V: TRBV29-1; size: NA; J: TRBJ1-3; D: NA
DNA: TGCGCCAGTAAAGAGGGACACTCGAACCAGGAAAAACTGTTTTTT; CDR3: CASKEGHSNQEKLFF; length: 15; V: TRBV5-1; size: NA; J: TRBJ1-4; D: NA
DNA: TGTGCCAGCAGTTACTCGAAGGAGGATTACACCGGGGAGCTGTTTTTT; CDR3: CASSYSKEDYTGELFF; length: 16; V: TRBV6-2/TRBV6-3; size: few; J: TRBJ2-2; D: NA
DNA: TGTGCTAGTGCCAGGACAAGCACTGAAGCTTTCTTT; CDR3: CASARTSTEAFF; length: 12; V: TRBV12-5; size: NA; J: TRBJ1-1; D: NA
DNA: TGTGCCATCAGTGAGTCTAGGCAGGGAAGCGACTACGAGCAGTACTTC; CDR3: CAISESRQGSDYEQYF; length: 16; V: TRBV10-3; size: NA; J: TRBJ2-7; D: NA
DNA: TGTGCCAGCAGTTTCGTAGCGGGGGGGCCATTCGGTCCTGAGCAGTTCTTC; CDR3: CASSFVAGGPFGPEQFF; length: 17; V: TRBV27; size: NA; J: TRBJ2-1; D: TRBD2
DNA: TGTGCCAGCAGCTTACAACAGGGCTCCTTCACAGATACGCAGTATTTT; CDR3: CASSLQQGSFTDTQYF; length: 16; V: TRBV7-9; size: NA; J: TRBJ2-3; D: NA
DNA: TGTGCCAGCAGCCAACTCCGGGATCTTGCGGAGACCCAGTACTTC; CDR3: CASSQLRDLAETQYF; length: 15; V: TRBV4-2; size: NA; J: TRBJ2-5; D: NA
DNA: TGTGCCACCAGAAGGGACTCCACCGAAGGCTACACCTTC; CDR3: CATRRDSTEGYTF; length: 13; V: TRBV24-1; size: NA; J: TRBJ1-2; D: NA
DNA: TGCGCCAGCAGCTCGCGGCGGGGGGTAGTGAATGAGCAGTTCTTC; CDR3: CASSSRRGVVNEQFF; length: 15; V: TRBV5-1; size: NA; J: TRBJ2-1; D: TRBD2
DNA: TGTGCCAGCAGTGAACAGGGCCCGGGAGAGACCCAGTACTTC; CDR3: CASSEQGPGETQYF; length: 14; V: TRBV6-1; size: NA; J: TRBJ2-5; D: NA
DNA: TGTGCCAGCAGCTTGACGGGAGCCTCTGGAAACACCATATATTTT; CDR3: CASSLTGASGNTIYF; length: 15; V: TRBV5-4; size: NA; J: TRBJ1-3; D: NA
DNA: TGTGCCAGCAGCCAAGGACTAGCGGGGGGTTATGAGCAGTACTTC; CDR3: CASSQGLAGGYEQYF; length: 15; V: TRBV7-2; size: NA; J: TRBJ2-7; D: TRBD2
DNA: TGTGCCACCAGCAGAGATACCGGGGAGCACATAAAGTCTAATTCACCCCTCCACTTT; CDR3: CATSRDTGEHIKSNSPLHF; length: 19; V: TRBV15; size: NA; J: TRBJ1-6; D: NA
DNA: TGTGCCAGCAGCGCCGGACAGGGTTCTTCACCCCTCCACTTT; CDR3: CASSAGQGSSPLHF; length: 14; V: TRBV2; size: NA; J: TRBJ1-6; D: TRBD1
DNA: TGTGCCAGTTCTACGGGTCCCCTCAATCAGCCCCAGCATTTT; CDR3: CASSTGPLNQPQHF; length: 14; V: TRBV19; size: NA; J: TRBJ1-5; D: NA
DNA: TGTGCCAGCAGTGAGTGGGGTACAGGGAGGGACACAACTCAATATGGCTACACCTTC; CDR3: CASSEWGTGRDTTQYGYTF; length: 19; V: TRBV2; size: NA; J: TRBJ1-2; D: NA
DNA: TGTGCCAGCAGTGGGGGAGGGGGTGAAAAACTGTTTTTT; CDR3: CASSGGGGEKLFF; length: 13; V: TRBV27; size: NA; J: TRBJ1-4; D: NA
DNA: TGCGCCAGCAGCTACACGACAGGGGGCATGACTGAAGCTTTCTTT; CDR3: CASSYTTGGMTEAFF; length: 15; V: TRBV5-1; size: NA; J: TRBJ1-1; D: TRBD1
DNA: TGTGCCAGCAGCTTGGACCGGACAGGGATTAATGAAAAACTGTTTTTT; CDR3: CASSLDRTGINEKLFF; length: 16; V: TRBV7-9; size: NA; J: TRBJ1-4; D: TRBD1
DNA: TGTGCCAGCAGCGTACTGAGCGGGGGCGGCGAGCAGTACTTC; CDR3: CASSVLSGGGEQYF; length: 14; V: TRBV9; size: NA; J: TRBJ2-7; D: TRBD2
DNA: TGTGCCAGCAGTTACTCGGGGGAGGGTAACACCATATATTTT; CDR3: CASSYSGEGNTIYF; length: 14; V: TRBV6-5; size: few; J: TRBJ1-3; D: NA
DNA: TGCAGCGTCACATTGGGGGGGCAGACTGAAGCTTTCTTT; CDR3: CSVTLGGQTEAFF; length: 13; V: TRBV29-1; size: few; J: TRBJ1-1; D: NA
DNA: TGTGCCTCCCGGCAGGGTGATTATCGGAGCTATGGCTACACCTTC; CDR3: CASRQGDYRSYGYTF; length: 15; V: TRBV5-6; size: NA; J: TRBJ1-2; D: NA
DNA: TGTGCCAGCAGCCAAGATACCGGCGGGGCCTACAATGAGCAGTTCTTC; CDR3: CASSQDTGGAYNEQFF; length: 16; V: TRBV3-1/TRBV3-2; size: NA; J: TRBJ2-1; D: NA
DNA: TGTGCCTGGAGTGTAGGGGACAGTTACACTGAAGCTTTCTTT; CDR3: CAWSVGDSYTEAFF; length: 14; V: TRBV30; size: NA; J: TRBJ1-1; D: TRBD1
DNA: TGCGCCAGCAGTGGGCCGAAAAATCAGCCCCAGCATTTT; CDR3: CASSGPKNQPQHF; length: 13; V: TRBV10-2; size: NA; J: TRBJ1-5; D: NA
DNA: TGTGCCAGCTCACCGGGGACAGGCCAGGGGCAGCCCCAGCATTTT; CDR3: CASSPGTGQGQPQHF; length: 15; V: TRBV18; size: few; J: TRBJ1-5; D: TRBD1
DNA: TGTGCTAGTGGCCTGACTAGCTCCCCCGGGGAGCTGTTTTTT; CDR3: CASGLTSSPGELFF; length: 14; V: TRBV12-5; size: NA; J: TRBJ2-2; D: TRBD2
DNA: TGCGCCAGCAGCAGGGGGACTACCAATTCACCCCTCCACTTT; CDR3: CASSRGTTNSPLHF; length: 14; V: TRBV5-1; size: once; J: TRBJ1-6; D: NA
DNA: TGTGCCAGCAGCGCCTATGACAGGGACACTGAAGCTTTCTTT; CDR3: CASSAYDRDTEAFF; length: 14; V: TRBV3-1/TRBV3-2; size: NA; J: TRBJ1-1; D: TRBD1
DNA: TGTGCCAGCAGCTTAGGGAGTAGCTCTGGAAACACCATATATTTT; CDR3: CASSLGSSSGNTIYF; length: 15; V: TRBV7-2; size: NA; J: TRBJ1-3; D: NA
DNA: TGTGCCAGTACCCCAGGGGCAGGGAGGCTGTTTTTT; CDR3: CASTPGAGRLFF; length: 12; V: TRBV19; size: NA; J: TRBJ2-2; D: NA